This TCR beta chain came from a study of blood T cells in healthy people across ages. Primed by a sample-barcoded 5' primer and a J-beta primer mix, a second PCR proceeded for about 7 to 11 cycles. MiXCR, applied by TCRdb to the 5' RACE reads, yields one record per CDR3 protein. The sample holds about 700,000 distinct CDR3 sequences, 32% seen once. This clonotype was counted ten times or more. The CDR3 extends over 18 amino acids. CDR1 is SGHTA, CDR2 FQGNSA, per germline. Germline trimming cut 1 base from V and 5 bases from J; bases unmatched to any gene: 12. This rearrangement joins TRBV7-2 to TRBJ2-3; 10 nucleotides line up with TRBD2. The clonotype originates from a woman aged 80 or over in good health. Input material: blood. CDR3 DNA sequence: TGTGCCAGCAGCTTAGGTTTTGGAGCGGGGGGGCAAGGAGATACGCAGTATTTT. Its protein is CASSLGFGAGGQGDTQYF.